The clone carrying this T cell receptor beta chain turned up a few times. Its antigen remains unidentified. This sample stems from a study of T cells after yellow fever vaccination. Notes on the study in general: Shared CD4/CD8 clonotypes were a small share, likely from convergent recombination. A large majority of primary-vaccination clones showed up again after the booster (about 96% CD4, around 90% CD8). Weaker overall was a secondary response that nonetheless peaked faster, on day 5 versus 15.

J lost 4 bases, V lost 7 bases, and 15 bases had no gene match. This CDR3 has 17 residues. The germline V gene has CDR1 MNHNS and CDR2 SASEGT. 5'RACE template switching added a universal primer site and UMIs to TCR cDNA. TCRdb independently ran MiXCR on the 5' RACE reads; one entry per CDR3 protein. The sample shows approximately 300,000 distinct CDR3 sequences, approximately 7% of them seen only once. The TCR comes from a man younger than 30 who received the YFV17D yellow fever vaccine. This rearrangement joins TRBV6-1 to TRBJ2-1; 8 nucleotides agree with TRBD1. The specimen was PBMCs, collected about 49 days after the first yellow fever vaccination. CDR3 nucleotide sequence: TGTGCCAGCACCGAAGGACAGGGAGAGGGGTTATACAATGAGCAGTTCTTC. Amino acids: CASTEGQGEGLYNEQFF.